Sequencing of this TCR beta chain was carried out in a study of T-cell memory formation after mild COVID-19. Study-level results: Certain responding clones were present in pre-infection memory, suggesting participation of cross-reactive memory.

V gave up 6 bases and J gave up 7 bases; unmatched junction bases: 9. This CDR3 has 13 residues. From germline, CDR1 is DFQATT and CDR2 SNEGSKA (reference sequence). This clonotype turned up a few times. Its matching antigen is unknown. TCRdb re-called the 5' RACE reads with MiXCR, one entry per CDR3 protein. The sample lists fewer than 200,000 distinct CDR3 sequences; 18% were seen once. What was sequenced was PBMCs or a T cell subset sorted from them (not recorded which). The chain is built from TRBV20-1 and TRBJ2-5, with TRBD1 identical over 9 bases. The clonotype was recovered from a man younger than 35 who had mild COVID-19 (a few samples of this study predate the infection). Cell type and time point are not known. The CDR3 DNA reads TGCAGTGCCCTTTCGGACAGGGGCATGACCCAGTACTTC. Its translation is CSALSDRGMTQYF.